These 18 T cell receptor beta chains came from one sample sequenced in a study of T cells in localized non-small cell lung cancer. Assay: immunoSEQ multiplex PCR; the TCRdb copy retains only in-frame clones and omits some. Counted here are approximately 89,000 clones, around 82% occurring once; the ten biggest clones make up roughly a fifth. The sample was PBMCs, taken before any cancer treatment. The source is a man between 40 and 70 years old with stage II squamous cell lung carcinoma.

The chain couples TRBV6-1 to TRBJ2-2; D not resolved. V was clipped by 3 bases and J by 4 bases, with 9 bases between them. CDR3 length: 14 residues. Germline V CDR1 and CDR2: MNHNS, SASEGT. In DNA form, the CDR3 reads TGTGCCAGCAGTGACGCGGTCCTCACCGGGGAGCTGTTTTTT. Its translation is CASSDAVLTGELFF.

Notes on this clone: This specimen includes other DNA sequences encoding the same CDR3. The chain joins TRBV11-2 to TRBJ2-7, with 11 bases that match TRBD2. This CDR3 has 16 residues. V shed 4 bases and J 2 bases; nucleotides not matched to a gene: 7. The V gene's germline CDR1 is SGHAT and CDR2 FQNNGV. The CDR3 DNA follows: TGTGCCAGCAGCTCCCCGACTAGCGGGGTCCCCTACGAGCAGTACTTC. Translating it yields CASSSPTSGVPYEQYF.

V is TRBV11-2 and J is TRBJ2-2, with a possible D match to TRBD1 (6 bases). Per the germline V gene, CDR1 is SGHAT and CDR2 is FQNNGV. The length of the CDR3 is 15 residues. V lost 6 bases and J lost 2, with 13 bases in between. The CDR3 bases are TGTGCCAGCAGAAGGGACATTCTTAACACCGGGGAGCTGTTTTTT. This encodes CASRRDILNTGELFF.

This chain uses TRBV7-2 with TRBJ2-2, with D uncertain. CDR1 is SGHTA and CDR2 is FQGNSA in the germline V gene. The CDR3 extends over 13 amino acids. V lost 3 bases, J lost 6 bases, and 8 bases lay in between. In DNA form, the CDR3 reads TGTGCCAGCAGCTTCCAGCGACCCGGGGAGCTGTTTTTT. This encodes CASSFQRPGELFF.

The chain is built from TRBV19 and TRBJ1-1, with D tentatively TRBD1 (5 bases). This CDR3 is 12 amino acids long. In germline, CDR1 is LNHDA, CDR2 SQIVND (reference sequence). V gave up 4 bases and J gave up 7 bases, with 10 bases separating them. The CDR3 loop reads CASSTGGSEAFF. The CDR3 bases are TGTGCCAGTAGTACGGGGGGTAGTGAAGCTTTCTTT. Supplemented by reference TRBV19 and TRBJ1-1, the full variable domain reads DGGITQSPKYLFRKEGQNVTLSCEQNLNHDAMYWYRQDPGQGLRLIYYSQIVNDFQKGDIAEGYSVSREKKESFPLTVTSAQKNPTAFYLCASSTGGSEAFFGQGTRLTVV.

The J gene is TRBJ2-1, the V gene TRBV6-5; TRBD1 matches 12 bases. Unmatched junction bases numbered 10, after V lost 9 bases and J lost 10 bases. The CDR3 loop spans 14 amino acids. CDR1 and CDR2 from the germline V gene are MNHEY and SVGAGI. CDR3 in DNA: TGTGCCAGTTCGGCGGGACAGGGGGCAAGCGAGCAGTTCTTC. As protein: CASSAGQGASEQFF.

The V gene is TRBV27, the J gene TRBJ2-1, with 8 bases matching TRBD2. With V trimmed by 5 bases and J by 5 bases, 14 bases remained unmatched. Germline values: CDR1 MNHEY, CDR2 SMNVEV (reference sequence). The CDR3 totals 17 residues. The chain's CDR3 is CASSQLGSSGANNEQFF. For the CDR3, the DNA is TGTGCCAGCAGTCAACTCGGTAGTAGCGGGGCCAACAATGAGCAGTTCTTC.

The CDR3 region has the DNA TGTGCCAGCAGCCGCAACGGGGGAGTGGACAATGAGCAGTTCTTC. The encoded protein is CASSRNGGVDNEQFF. This chain joins TRBV7-3 and TRBJ2-1; possibly TRBD2 for D (6 bases). V lost 5 bases and J 5 bases, leaving 16 bases between the germline ends. The CDR3 runs to 15 residues. Germline CDR1 reads SGHTA; CDR2 reads FQGTGA.

This clone has a single count. The chain joins TRBV19 to TRBJ2-7; possibly TRBD2 for D (7 bases). With 6 bases removed from V and 3 bases from J, the gap between germline ends came to 15 bases. The CDR3 is 14 residues long. CDR1 is LNHDA, CDR2 SQIVND, per germline (reference sequence). The CDR3 is CASSPGGQNYEQYF. The CDR3 nucleotides read TGTGCCAGTAGCCCCGGGGGGCAGAACTACGAGCAGTACTTC.

V gene TRBV9 combines with J gene TRBJ2-1, with 13 bases identical to TRBD2. Germline V gene data show CDR1 as SGDLS and CDR2 as YYNGEE. The ends lost 4 bases at V and 6 bases at J; junction bases unmatched: 10. This CDR3 region has 17 residues. The DNA of the CDR3 is TGTGCCAGCAGCCATGGACTAGCGGGGGCTCGGGTCAATGAGCAGTTCTTC. Amino acids: CASSHGLAGARVNEQFF.

The chain couples TRBV4-1 to TRBJ2-5; no definite D call. Germline V gives CDR1 MGHRA, CDR2 YSYEKL. Trimming cost V 1 base and J 7 bases, with 10 bases left between them. The CDR3 sequence is 13 residues long. The CDR3 reads CASSQGLAATQYF. The DNA for the CDR3 is TGCGCCAGCAGCCAAGGGCTCGCCGCGACCCAGTACTTC.

CDR3 protein: CASSLSGIVGEQYF. The DNA for the CDR3 is TGTGCCAGCAGCTTATCAGGGATAGTAGGCGAGCAGTACTTC. The V and J genes are TRBV7-6 and TRBJ2-7; maybe TRBD1 (5 bases). The germline V gene encodes CDR1 SGHVS and CDR2 FNYEAQ. The CDR3 loop spans 14 amino acids. The V gene lost 2 bases and the J gene lost 6 bases, with 14 bases spanning the gap.

The rearrangement uses TRBV28 and TRBJ1-2; the D is unclear. Trimming cost V 7 bases and J 7 bases, with 19 bases left between them. The CDR3 is 14 amino acids. In germline, CDR1 is MDHEN, CDR2 SYDVKM. This CDR3 is CASTPGTRRSGYTF. CDR3 in DNA: TGTGCCAGCACCCCGGGCACCCGAAGATCTGGCTACACCTTC.

The chain carries TRBV4-2 and TRBJ2-3; no firm D call. Germline V gene sequence: CDR1 LGHNA, CDR2 YNFKEQ. V lost 3 bases and J lost 2, with 12 bases in between. This CDR3 has 15 amino acids. This CDR3 reads CASSQWAGTTDTQYF. For the CDR3, the DNA is TGTGCCAGCAGCCAGTGGGCAGGTACCACAGATACGCAGTATTTT.

The genes are TRBV7-2 and TRBJ2-5; 9 bases align to TRBD2. V dropped 5 bases and J dropped 4; count of bases not matched to a gene: 5. The CDR3 loop spans 14 amino acids. Germline assignment: CDR1 SGHTA and CDR2 FQGNSA. The CDR3 DNA reads TGTGCCAGCAGCAGGCGGGGGGGGGCAGAGACCCAGTACTTC. Amino acid sequence: CASSRRGGAETQYF. Using reference TRBV7-2 and TRBJ2-5 for the parts outside the CDR3, the full variable domain is GAGVSQSPSNKVTEKGKDVELRCDPISGHTALYWYRQSLGQGLEFLIYFQGNSAPDKSGLPSDRFSAERTGGSVSTLTIQRTQQEDSAVYLCASSRRGGAETQYFGPGTRLLVL.

CDR3: CALDRANTGELFF. The CDR3 nucleotides read TGTGCCCTTGATAGAGCGAACACCGGGGAGCTGTTTTTT. The chain carries TRBV30 and TRBJ2-2; D is unclear. Germline values: CDR1 GTSNPN, CDR2 SVGIG (reference sequence). V lost 8 bases and J 0 bases, leaving 10 bases between the germline ends. CDR3 length equals 13 residues.

The chain is built from TRBV5-4 and TRBJ2-7; 11 positions agree with TRBD1. Germline CDR1 and CDR2: SGHNT and YYREEE (reference sequence). J lost 4 bases, V lost 4 bases, and 7 bases had no gene match. CDR3 length: 15 amino acids. CDR3 in amino acids: CASSERTGGGYEQYF. Written as DNA, the CDR3 is TGTGCCAGCAGCGAAAGGACAGGGGGCGGATACGAGCAGTACTTC.

This rearrangement joins TRBV6-5 to TRBJ2-5; 11 nucleotides align to TRBD2. The V segment lost 5 bases and the J segment 5 bases; nucleotides outside the gene matches: 4. The CDR3 sequence is 14 residues long. Germline V gene lookup returns CDR1 MNHEY and CDR2 SVGAGI. This chain's CDR3 is CASSTVAGGETQYF. The CDR3 coding sequence is TGTGCCAGCAGTACCGTAGCGGGAGGGGAGACCCAGTACTTC.